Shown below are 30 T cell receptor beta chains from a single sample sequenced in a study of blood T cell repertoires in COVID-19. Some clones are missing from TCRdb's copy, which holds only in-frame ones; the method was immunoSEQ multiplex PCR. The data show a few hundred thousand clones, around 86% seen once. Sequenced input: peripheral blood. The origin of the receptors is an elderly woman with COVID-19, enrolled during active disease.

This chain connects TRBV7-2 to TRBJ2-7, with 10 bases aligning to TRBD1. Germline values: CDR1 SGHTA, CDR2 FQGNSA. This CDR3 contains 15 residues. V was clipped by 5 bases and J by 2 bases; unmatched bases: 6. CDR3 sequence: CASSRGQGVPYEQYF. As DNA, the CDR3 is TGTGCCAGCAGCCGCGGACAGGGGGTACCCTACGAGCAGTACTTC. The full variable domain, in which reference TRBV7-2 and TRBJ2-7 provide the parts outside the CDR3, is GAGVSQSPSNKVTEKGKDVELRCDPISGHTALYWYRQSLGQGLEFLIYFQGNSAPDKSGLPSDRFSAERTGGSVSTLTIQRTQQEDSAVYLCASSRGQGVPYEQYFGPGTRLTVT.

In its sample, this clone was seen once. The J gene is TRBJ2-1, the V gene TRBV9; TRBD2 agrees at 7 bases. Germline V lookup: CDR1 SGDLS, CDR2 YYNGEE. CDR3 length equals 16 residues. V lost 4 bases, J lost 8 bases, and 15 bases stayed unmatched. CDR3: CASSYRPLAPIDEQFF. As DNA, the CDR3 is TGTGCCAGCAGCTATAGACCACTAGCGCCTATAGATGAGCAGTTCTTC. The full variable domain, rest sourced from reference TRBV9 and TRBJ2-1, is DSGVTQTPKHLITATGQRVTLRCSPRSGDLSVYWYQQSLDQGLQFLIQYYNGEERAKGNILERFSAQQFPDLHSELNLSSLELGDSALYFCASSYRPLAPIDEQFFGPGTRLTVL.

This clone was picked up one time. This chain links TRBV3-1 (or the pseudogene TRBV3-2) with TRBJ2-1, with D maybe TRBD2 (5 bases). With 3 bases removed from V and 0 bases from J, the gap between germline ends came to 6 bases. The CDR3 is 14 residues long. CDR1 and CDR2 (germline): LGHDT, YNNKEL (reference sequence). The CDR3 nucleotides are TGTGCCAGCAGCCAGAGCGGCTCCTACAATGAGCAGTTCTTC. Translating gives CASSQSGSYNEQFF.

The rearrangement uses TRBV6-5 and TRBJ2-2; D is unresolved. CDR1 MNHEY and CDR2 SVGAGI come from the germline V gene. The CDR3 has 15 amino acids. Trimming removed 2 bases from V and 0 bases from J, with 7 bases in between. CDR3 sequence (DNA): TGTGCCAGCAGTTACGGGCACCCGAACACCGGGGAGCTGTTTTTT. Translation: CASSYGHPNTGELFF.

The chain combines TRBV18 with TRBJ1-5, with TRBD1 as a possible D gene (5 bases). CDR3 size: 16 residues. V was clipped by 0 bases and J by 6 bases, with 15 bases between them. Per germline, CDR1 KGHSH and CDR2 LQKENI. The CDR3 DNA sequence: TGTGCCAGCTCACCACCCGGGACGGCGGGGGGTCAGCCCCAGCATTTT. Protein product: CASSPPGTAGGQPQHF. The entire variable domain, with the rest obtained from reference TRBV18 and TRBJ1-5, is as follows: NAGVMQNPRHLVRRRGQEARLRCSPMKGHSHVYWYRQLPEEGLKFMVYLQKENIIDESGMPKERFSAEFPKEGPSILRIQQVVRGDSAAYFCASSPPGTAGGQPQHFGDGTRLSIL.

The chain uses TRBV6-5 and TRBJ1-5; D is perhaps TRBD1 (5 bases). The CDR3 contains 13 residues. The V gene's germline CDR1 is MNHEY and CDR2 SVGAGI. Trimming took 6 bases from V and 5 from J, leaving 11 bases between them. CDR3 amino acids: CASSIDRDQPQHF. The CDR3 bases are TGTGCCAGCAGCATAGACAGAGATCAGCCCCAGCATTTT.

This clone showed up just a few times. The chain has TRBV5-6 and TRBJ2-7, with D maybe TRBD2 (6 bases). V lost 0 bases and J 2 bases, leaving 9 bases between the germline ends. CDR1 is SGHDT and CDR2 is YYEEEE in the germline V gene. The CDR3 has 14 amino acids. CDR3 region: CASSLAGGAYEQYF. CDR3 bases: TGTGCCAGCAGCTTGGCCGGGGGAGCCTACGAGCAGTACTTC.

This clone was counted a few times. CDR3 sequence (DNA): TGTGCCACCAGCAGTGCCGGACAGGAATCCTACGAGCAGTACTTC. Protein: CATSSAGQESYEQYF. V is TRBV24-1 and J is TRBJ2-7; 7 bases are shared with TRBD1. The J segment lost 1 base and the V segment lost 7 bases, leaving 9 bases of the junction unmatched. The CDR3 spans 15 residues. CDR1 and CDR2 (germline): KGHDR, SFDVKD.

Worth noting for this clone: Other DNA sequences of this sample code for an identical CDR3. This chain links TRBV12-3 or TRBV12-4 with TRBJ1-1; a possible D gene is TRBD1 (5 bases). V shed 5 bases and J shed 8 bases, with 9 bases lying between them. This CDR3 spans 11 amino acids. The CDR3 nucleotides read TGTGCCAGCAGTCCCAGACAGGAAGCTTTCTTT. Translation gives CASSPRQEAFF.

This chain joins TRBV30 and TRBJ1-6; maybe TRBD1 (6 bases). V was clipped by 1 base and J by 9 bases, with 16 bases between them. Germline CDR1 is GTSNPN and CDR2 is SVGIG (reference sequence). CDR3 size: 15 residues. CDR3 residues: CAWSALRQGSSPLHF. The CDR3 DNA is TGTGCCTGGAGTGCTCTTCGGCAGGGGAGTTCACCCCTCCACTTT.

The CDR3 here is CASSLSTTGVNTEAFF. The DNA of the CDR3 is TGCGCCAGCAGCCTTAGTACAACAGGGGTGAACACTGAAGCTTTCTTT. This chain connects TRBV5-1 to TRBJ1-1; 7 bases agree with TRBD1. V was clipped by 4 bases and J by 0 bases; unmatched bases: 9. This CDR3 is 16 amino acids long. CDR1 and CDR2 from the germline V gene are SGHRS and YFSETQ.

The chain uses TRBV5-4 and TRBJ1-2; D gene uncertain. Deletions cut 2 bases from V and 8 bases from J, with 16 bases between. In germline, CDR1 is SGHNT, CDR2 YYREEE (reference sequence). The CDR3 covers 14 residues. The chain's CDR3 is CASSLGGSGSGYTF. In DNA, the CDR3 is TGTGCCAGCAGCTTAGGTGGCAGCGGCTCCGGCTACACCTTC.

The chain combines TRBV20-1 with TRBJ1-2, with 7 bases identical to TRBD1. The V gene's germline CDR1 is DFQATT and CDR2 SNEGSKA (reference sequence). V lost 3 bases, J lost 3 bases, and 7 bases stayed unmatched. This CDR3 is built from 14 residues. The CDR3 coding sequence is TGCAGTGCTAGTGGGGGGACAGCGGACTATGGCTACACCTTC. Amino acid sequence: CSASGGTADYGYTF.

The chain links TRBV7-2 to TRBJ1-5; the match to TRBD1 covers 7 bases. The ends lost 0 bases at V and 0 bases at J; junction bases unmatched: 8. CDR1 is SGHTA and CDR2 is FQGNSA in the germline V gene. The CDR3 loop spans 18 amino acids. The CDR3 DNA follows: TGTGCCAGCAGCTTAGCGAGGCCAGGGGGGTTTAGCAATCAGCCCCAGCATTTT. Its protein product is CASSLARPGGFSNQPQHF.

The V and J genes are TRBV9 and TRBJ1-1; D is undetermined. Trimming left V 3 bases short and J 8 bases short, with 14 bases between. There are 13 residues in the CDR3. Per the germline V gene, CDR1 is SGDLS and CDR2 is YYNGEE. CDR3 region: CASSGSGSREAFF. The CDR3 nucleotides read TGTGCCAGCAGCGGATCCGGGTCCCGAGAAGCTTTCTTT.

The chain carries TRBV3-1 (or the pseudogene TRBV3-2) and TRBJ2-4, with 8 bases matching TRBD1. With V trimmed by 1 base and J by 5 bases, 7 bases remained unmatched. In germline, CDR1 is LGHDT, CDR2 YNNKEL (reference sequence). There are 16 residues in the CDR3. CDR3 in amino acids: CASSQAAPGQENIQYF. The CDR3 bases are TGTGCCAGCAGCCAAGCGGCCCCGGGACAGGAAAACATTCAGTACTTC.

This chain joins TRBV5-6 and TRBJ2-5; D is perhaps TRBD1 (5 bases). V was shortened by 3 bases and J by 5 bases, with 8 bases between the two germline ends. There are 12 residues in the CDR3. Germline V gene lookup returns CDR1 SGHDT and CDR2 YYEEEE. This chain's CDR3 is CASSWRQETQYF. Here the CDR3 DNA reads TGTGCCAGCAGCTGGCGACAGGAGACCCAGTACTTC.

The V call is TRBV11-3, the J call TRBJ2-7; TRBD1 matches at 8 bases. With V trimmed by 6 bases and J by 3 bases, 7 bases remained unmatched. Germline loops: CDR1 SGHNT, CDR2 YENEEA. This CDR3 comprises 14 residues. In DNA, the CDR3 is TGTGCCAGCAGTATGGTGGGACAGGACTACGAGCAGTACTTC. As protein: CASSMVGQDYEQYF.

CDR3 DNA sequence: TGTGCCACCAGCAGAGATGGAACGGGGGTGCAGTACTTC. Translating it yields CATSRDGTGVQYF. The rearrangement joins TRBV15 to TRBJ2-7; perhaps TRBD2 as D (6 bases). The CDR3 runs 13 residues. V was clipped by 0 bases and J by 9 bases, with 12 bases between them. Looked up from germline, CDR1 is LNHNV and CDR2 is YYDKDF (reference sequence). The entire variable domain, with the rest obtained from reference TRBV15 and TRBJ2-7, is as follows: DAMVIQNPRYQVTQFGKPVTLSCSQTLNHNVMYWYQQKSSQAPKLLFHYYDKDFNNEADTPDNFQSRRPNTSFCFLDIRSPGLGDTAMYLCATSRDGTGVQYFGPGTRLTVT.

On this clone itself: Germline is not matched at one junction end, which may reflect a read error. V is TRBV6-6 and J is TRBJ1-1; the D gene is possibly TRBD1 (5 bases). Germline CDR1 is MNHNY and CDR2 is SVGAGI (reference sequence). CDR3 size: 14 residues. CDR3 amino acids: CASSDSRVNTEAFF. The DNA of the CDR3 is TGTGCCAGCAGTGACTCCAGGGTGAACACTGAAGCTTTCTTT.

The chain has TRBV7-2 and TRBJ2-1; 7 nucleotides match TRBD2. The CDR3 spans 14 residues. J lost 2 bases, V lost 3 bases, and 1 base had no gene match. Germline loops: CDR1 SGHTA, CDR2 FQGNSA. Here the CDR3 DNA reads TGTGCCAGCAGCTTTGGGGGGGCCTACAATGAGCAGTTCTTC. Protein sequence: CASSFGGAYNEQFF.

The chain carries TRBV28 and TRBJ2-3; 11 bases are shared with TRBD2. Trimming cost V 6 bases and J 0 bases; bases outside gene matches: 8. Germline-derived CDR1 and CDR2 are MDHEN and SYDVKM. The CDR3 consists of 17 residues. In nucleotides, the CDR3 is TGTGCCAGCAGCCCCGGGACTAGCGGTTCTAGCACAGATACGCAGTATTTT. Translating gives CASSPGTSGSSTDTQYF.

The CDR3: CASSLGRQPQHF. CDR3 sequence (DNA): TGTGCCAGCAGCCTGGGGCGTCAGCCCCAGCATTTT. The rearrangement links TRBV6-6 to TRBJ1-5; TRBD1 might be the D (5 bases). Trimming cost V 6 bases and J 6 bases, with 9 bases left between them. Per the germline V gene, CDR1 is MNHNY and CDR2 is SVGAGI (reference sequence). The CDR3 spans 12 residues.

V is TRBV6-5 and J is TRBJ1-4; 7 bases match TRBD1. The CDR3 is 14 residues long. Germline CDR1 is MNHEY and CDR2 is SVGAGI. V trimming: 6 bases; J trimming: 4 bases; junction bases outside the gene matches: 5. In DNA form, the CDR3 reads TGTGCCAGCAGAAGGACAGGCCTTAATGAAAAACTGTTTTTT. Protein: CASRRTGLNEKLFF.

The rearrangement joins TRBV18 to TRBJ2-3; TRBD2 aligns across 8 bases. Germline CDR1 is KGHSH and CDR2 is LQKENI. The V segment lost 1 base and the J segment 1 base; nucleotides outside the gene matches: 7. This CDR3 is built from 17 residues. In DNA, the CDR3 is TGTGCCAGCTCACCACGGGAGAAACTAGCGGGCACAGATACGCAGTATTTT. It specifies CASSPREKLAGTDTQYF. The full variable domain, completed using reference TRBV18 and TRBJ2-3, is NAGVMQNPRHLVRRRGQEARLRCSPMKGHSHVYWYRQLPEEGLKFMVYLQKENIIDESGMPKERFSAEFPKEGPSILRIQQVVRGDSAAYFCASSPREKLAGTDTQYFGPGTRLTVL.

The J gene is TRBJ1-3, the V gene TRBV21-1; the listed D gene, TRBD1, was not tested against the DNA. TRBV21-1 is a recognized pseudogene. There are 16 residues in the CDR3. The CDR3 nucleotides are TGTGCCAGCAGCAAAGCAGGCGACAGTAAGGGAAACACCATATATTTT. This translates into CASSKAGDSKGNTIYF.

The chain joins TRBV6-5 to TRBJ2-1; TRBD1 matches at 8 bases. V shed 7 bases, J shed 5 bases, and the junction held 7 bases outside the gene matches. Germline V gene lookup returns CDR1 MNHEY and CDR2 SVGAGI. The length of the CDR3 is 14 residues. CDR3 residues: CASIPDRVHNEQFF. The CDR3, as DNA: TGTGCCAGCATTCCGGACAGGGTCCACAATGAGCAGTTCTTC.

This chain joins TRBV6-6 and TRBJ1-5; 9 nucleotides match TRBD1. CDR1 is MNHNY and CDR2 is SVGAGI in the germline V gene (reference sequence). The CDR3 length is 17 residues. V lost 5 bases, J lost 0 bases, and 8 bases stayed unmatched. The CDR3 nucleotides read TGTGCCAGCAGTCTTGGGACAGGGCCGAATAGCAATCAGCCCCAGCATTTT. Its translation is CASSLGTGPNSNQPQHF.

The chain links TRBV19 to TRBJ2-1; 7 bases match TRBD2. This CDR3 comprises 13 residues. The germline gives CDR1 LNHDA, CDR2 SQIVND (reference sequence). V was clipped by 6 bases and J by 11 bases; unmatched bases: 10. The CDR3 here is CASRDRGDLKQFF. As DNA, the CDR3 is TGTGCCAGTAGAGACCGGGGGGACTTGAAGCAGTTCTTC.

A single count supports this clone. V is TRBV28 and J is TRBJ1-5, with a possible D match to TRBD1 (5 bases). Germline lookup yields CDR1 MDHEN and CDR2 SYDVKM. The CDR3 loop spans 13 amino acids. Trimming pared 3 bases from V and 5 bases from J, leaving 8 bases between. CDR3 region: CASSLGRYQPQHF. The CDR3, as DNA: TGTGCCAGCAGTTTGGGGCGATATCAGCCCCAGCATTTT.